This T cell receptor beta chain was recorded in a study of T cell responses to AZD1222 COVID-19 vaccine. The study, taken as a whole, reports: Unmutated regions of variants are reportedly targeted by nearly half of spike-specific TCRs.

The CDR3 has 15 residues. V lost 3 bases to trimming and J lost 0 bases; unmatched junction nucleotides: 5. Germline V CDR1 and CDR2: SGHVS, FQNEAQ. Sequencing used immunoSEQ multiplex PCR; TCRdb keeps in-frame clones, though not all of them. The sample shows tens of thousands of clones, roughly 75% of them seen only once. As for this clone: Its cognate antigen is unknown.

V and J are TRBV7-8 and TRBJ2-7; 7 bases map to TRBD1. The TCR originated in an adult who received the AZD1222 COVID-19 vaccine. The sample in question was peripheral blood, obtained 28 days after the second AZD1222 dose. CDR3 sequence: CASSLMTGSSYEQYF. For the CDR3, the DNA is TGTGCCAGCAGCTTGATGACAGGGAGCTCCTACGAGCAGTACTTC. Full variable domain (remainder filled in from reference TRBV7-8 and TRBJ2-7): GAGVSQSPRYKVAKRGQDVALRCDPISGHVSLFWYQQALGQGPEFLTYFQNEAQLDKSGLPSDRFFAERPEGSVSTLKIQRTQQEDSAVYLCASSLMTGSSYEQYFGPGTRLTVT.